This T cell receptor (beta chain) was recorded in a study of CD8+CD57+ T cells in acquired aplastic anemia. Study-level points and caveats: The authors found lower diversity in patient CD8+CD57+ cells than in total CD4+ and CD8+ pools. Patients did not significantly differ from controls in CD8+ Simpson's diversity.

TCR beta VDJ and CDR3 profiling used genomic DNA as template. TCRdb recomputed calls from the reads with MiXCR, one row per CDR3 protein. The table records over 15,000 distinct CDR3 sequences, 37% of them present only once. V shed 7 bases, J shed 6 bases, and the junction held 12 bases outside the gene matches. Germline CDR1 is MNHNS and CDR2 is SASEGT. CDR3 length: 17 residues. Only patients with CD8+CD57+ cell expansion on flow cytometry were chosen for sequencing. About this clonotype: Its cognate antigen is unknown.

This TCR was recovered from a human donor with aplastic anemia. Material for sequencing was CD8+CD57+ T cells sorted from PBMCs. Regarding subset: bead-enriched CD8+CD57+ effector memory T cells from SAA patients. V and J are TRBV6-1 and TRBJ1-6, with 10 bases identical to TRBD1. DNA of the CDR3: TGTGCCAGCAACGTACCCCTCGGACAGGGGGTTAATTCACCCCTCCACTTT. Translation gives CASNVPLGQGVNSPLHF.